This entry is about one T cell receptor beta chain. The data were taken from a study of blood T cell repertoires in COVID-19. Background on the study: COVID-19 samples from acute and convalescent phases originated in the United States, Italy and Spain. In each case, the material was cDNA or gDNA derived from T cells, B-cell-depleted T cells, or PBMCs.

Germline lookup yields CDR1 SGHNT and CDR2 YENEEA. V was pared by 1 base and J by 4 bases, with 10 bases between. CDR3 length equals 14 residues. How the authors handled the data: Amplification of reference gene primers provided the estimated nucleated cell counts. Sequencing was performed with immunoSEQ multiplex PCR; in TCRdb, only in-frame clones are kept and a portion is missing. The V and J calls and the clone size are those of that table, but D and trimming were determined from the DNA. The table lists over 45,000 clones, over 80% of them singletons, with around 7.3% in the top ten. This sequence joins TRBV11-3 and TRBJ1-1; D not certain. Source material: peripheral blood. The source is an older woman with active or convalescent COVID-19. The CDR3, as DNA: TGTGCCAGCAGCTTAGCCGGAGCTGGCACTGAAGCTTTCTTT. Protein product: CASSLAGAGTEAFF.